The 15 T cell receptor beta chains below all came from one sample that was sequenced in a study of T-cell memory formation after mild COVID-19. TCRdb itself ran the 5' RACE reads through MiXCR, one entry per CDR3 protein. The table lists approximately 500,000 distinct CDR3 sequences, roughly 25% of them singletons. Sequencing was performed on PBMCs or a T cell subset sorted from them (not recorded which). The receptors were gathered from an adult woman who had mild COVID-19 (a few samples of this study predate the infection). Cell type and time point are not known.

This clonotype was detected only a few times. The rearrangement links TRBV12-3 or TRBV12-4 to TRBJ2-1, with D possibly TRBD1 on 5 matching bases. V was pared by 6 bases and J by 0 bases, with 15 bases between. CDR3 length: 16 residues. The CDR3 DNA is TGTGCCAGCAGGGGTGTTGGGGCAGGCTCCTACAATGAGCAGTTCTTC. The encoded protein is CASRGVGAGSYNEQFF.

The J gene is TRBJ2-1, the V gene TRBV6-5; D might be TRBD1 (5 bases). This CDR3 is built from 15 residues. Germline V gene data show CDR1 as MNHEY and CDR2 as SVGAGI. The ends were cut back, 9 bases at V and 0 bases at J, with 15 bases in the middle. CDR3 bases: TGTGCCAGTTCGTTACAGGTCCGCTCCTACAATGAGCAGTTCTTC. This translates into CASSLQVRSYNEQFF.

The gene calls are TRBV20-1 and TRBJ1-1, with D perhaps TRBD1 (5 bases). Trimming removed 0 bases at V and 8 bases at J, with 13 bases between. The CDR3 extends over 13 amino acids. From germline, CDR1 is DFQATT and CDR2 SNEGSKA (reference sequence). The CDR3 DNA sequence: TGCAGTGCTAGAGAGCCCCCCGGGGGGGAAGCTTTCTTT. Residues: CSAREPPGGEAFF.

The chain couples TRBV4-1 to TRBJ2-7; no definite D call. Germline V gene sequence: CDR1 MGHRA, CDR2 YSYEKL. The CDR3 is 13 residues long. V was shortened by 0 bases and J by 3 bases, with 6 bases between the two germline ends. CDR3 loop: CASSQDFGYEQYF. CDR3 sequence (DNA): TGCGCCAGCAGCCAAGATTTCGGCTACGAGCAGTACTTC.

This clonotype occurred a few times. The chain has TRBV12-3 or TRBV12-4 and TRBJ1-4; possible D gene TRBD1, 6 bases. Trimming removed 6 bases at V and 8 bases at J, with 19 bases between. The CDR3 has 15 amino acids. The CDR3 DNA sequence: TGTGCCAGCAGCCACCGGACAGCTTTGTGGGAAAAACTGTTTTTT. Its translation: CASSHRTALWEKLFF.

The table lists this clonotype with a few counts. J is TRBJ2-7 and V is TRBV4-1, with a weak D call TRBD1 (5 bases). Germline V lookup: CDR1 MGHRA, CDR2 YSYEKL. The V and J ends lost 0 bases and 3 bases respectively, with 12 bases between them. The CDR3 is 15 amino acids. The CDR3 DNA is TGCGCCAGCAGCCAAGATAGGTTCCAGGGCTACGAGCAGTACTTC. Translation: CASSQDRFQGYEQYF.

This clonotype was counted a few times. V is TRBV5-1 and J is TRBJ2-5; 13 positions match TRBD2. J lost 5 bases, V lost 4 bases, and 11 bases had no gene match. The CDR3 has 17 residues. Germline loops: CDR1 SGHRS, CDR2 YFSETQ. CDR3 loop: CASSLKPGLAGIETQYF. CDR3 in DNA: TGCGCCAGCAGCCTTAAACCGGGACTAGCGGGGATTGAGACCCAGTACTTC.

This clonotype was found a few times. The chain employs TRBV6-4 and TRBJ2-2, with TRBD2 matching 10 bases. The CDR3 contains 14 residues. In germline, CDR1 is MRHNA, CDR2 SNTAGT. J was trimmed by 3 bases and V by 6 bases; bases with no gene match: 1. The CDR3: CASRLAGYTGELFF. The CDR3 DNA sequence: TGTGCCAGCAGACTAGCGGGGTACACCGGGGAGCTGTTTTTT.

This clonotype was seen a single time. The chain carries TRBV6-1 and TRBJ1-1, with TRBD1 matching 8 bases. Losses at the gene ends were 7 bases for V and 0 bases for J; bases not matched to a gene: 1. There are 13 residues in the CDR3. In germline, CDR1 is MNHNS, CDR2 SASEGT. The CDR3 reads CASTDRVNTEAFF. CDR3 nucleotide sequence: TGTGCCAGCACGGACAGGGTGAACACTGAAGCTTTCTTT.

The chain uses TRBV15 and TRBJ2-1; 7 nucleotides agree with TRBD2. The CDR3 loop spans 16 amino acids. Germline V lookup: CDR1 LNHNV, CDR2 YYDKDF (reference sequence). The V gene end was trimmed by 4 bases and the J gene end by 3 bases; junction bases not matched to a gene: 9. This CDR3 reads CATSTFSSGLYNEQFF. The CDR3 nucleotides are TGTGCCACCAGCACCTTCTCTAGCGGCCTCTACAATGAGCAGTTCTTC. Together with reference TRBV15 and TRBJ2-1, the CDR3 gives the full variable domain: DAMVIQNPRYQVTQFGKPVTLSCSQTLNHNVMYWYQQKSSQAPKLLFHYYDKDFNNEADTPDNFQSRRPNTSFCFLDIRSPGLGDTAMYLCATSTFSSGLYNEQFFGPGTRLTVL.

This clonotype was counted a few times. The chain carries TRBV7-9 and TRBJ2-1, with a weak D call TRBD2 (5 bases). Germline V lookup: CDR1 SEHNR, CDR2 FQNEAQ (reference sequence). Trimming pared 5 bases from V and 9 bases from J, leaving 8 bases between. This CDR3 has 11 residues. CDR3 sequence reads: CASSRELEQFF. The CDR3 coding sequence is TGTGCCAGCAGCCGGGAACTTGAGCAGTTCTTC.

A few counts support this clonotype. The chain recombines TRBV7-2 with TRBJ2-7, with D uncertain. Germline V lookup: CDR1 SGHTA, CDR2 FQGNSA. The CDR3 runs 15 residues. The V and J ends lost 1 base and 1 base respectively, with 11 bases between them. In nucleotides, the CDR3 is TGTGCCAGCAGCTTAGTGGGGTCGTCTTCCTACGAGCAGTACTTC. Translated, it gives CASSLVGSSSYEQYF.

This clonotype was seen more than once but under ten times. V usage is TRBV6-1 and J usage is TRBJ2-5, with TRBD2 as a possible D gene (6 bases). Deletions cut 4 bases from V and 1 base from J, with 10 bases between. CDR3 length: 14 residues. Germline CDR1 is MNHNS and CDR2 is SASEGT. Here the CDR3 reads CASSGWDSQETQYF. CDR3 sequence (DNA): TGTGCCAGCAGTGGGTGGGACTCCCAAGAGACCCAGTACTTC.

The chain has TRBV6-1 and TRBJ1-6; 9 bases align to TRBD1. Germline trimming cut 6 bases from V and 14 bases from J; bases unmatched to any gene: 14. Looked up from germline, CDR1 is MNHNS and CDR2 is SASEGT. CDR3 length equals 15 residues. CDR3 nucleotide sequence: TGTGCCAGCAGAACCCCGGGACAGGGTGGTGTATCCCTCCACTTT. Protein: CASRTPGQGGVSLHF.

This clonotype was detected only a few times. The CDR3 loop reads CASSSRVSYWEQYF. CDR3 nucleotides: TGTGCCAGCAGTTCGCGGGTATCATACTGGGAGCAGTACTTC. The rearrangement joins TRBV6-2 or TRBV6-3 to TRBJ2-7, with D tentatively TRBD2 (5 bases). V was clipped by 4 bases and J by 7 bases, with 17 bases between them. The CDR3 totals 14 residues. CDR1 is MNHEY and CDR2 is SVGEGT in the germline V gene.